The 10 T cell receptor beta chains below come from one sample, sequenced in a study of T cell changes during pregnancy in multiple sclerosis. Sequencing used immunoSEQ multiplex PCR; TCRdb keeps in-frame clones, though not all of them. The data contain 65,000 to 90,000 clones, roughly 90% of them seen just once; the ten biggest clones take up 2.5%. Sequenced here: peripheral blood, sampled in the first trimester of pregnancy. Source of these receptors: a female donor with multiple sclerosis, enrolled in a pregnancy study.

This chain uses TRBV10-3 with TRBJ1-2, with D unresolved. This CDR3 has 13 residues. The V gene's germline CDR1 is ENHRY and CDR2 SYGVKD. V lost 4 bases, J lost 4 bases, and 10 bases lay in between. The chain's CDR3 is CAISAEEIYGYTF. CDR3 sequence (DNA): TGTGCCATCAGTGCTGAGGAGATCTATGGCTACACCTTC.

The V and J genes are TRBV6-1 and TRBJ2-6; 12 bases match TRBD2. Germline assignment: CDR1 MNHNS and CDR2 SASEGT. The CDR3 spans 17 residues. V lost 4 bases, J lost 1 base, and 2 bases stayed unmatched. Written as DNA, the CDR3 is TGTGCCAGCAGTGGTCTAGCGGGAGGGTCTGGGGCCAACGTCCTGACTTTC. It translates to CASSGLAGGSGANVLTF.

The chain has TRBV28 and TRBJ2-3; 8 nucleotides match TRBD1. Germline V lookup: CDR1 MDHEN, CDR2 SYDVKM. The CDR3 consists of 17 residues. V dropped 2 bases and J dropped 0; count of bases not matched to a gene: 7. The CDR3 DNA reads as TGTGCCAGCAGTTTACCGGGACAGGTGTCTAGCACAGATACGCAGTATTTT. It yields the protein CASSLPGQVSSTDTQYF.

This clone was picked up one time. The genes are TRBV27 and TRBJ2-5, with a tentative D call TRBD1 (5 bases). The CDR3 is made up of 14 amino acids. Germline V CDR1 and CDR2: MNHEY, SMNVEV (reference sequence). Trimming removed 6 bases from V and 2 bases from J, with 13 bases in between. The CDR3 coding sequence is TGTGCCAGCAGGTCAGGGCAGCCACAAGAGACCCAGTACTTC. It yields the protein CASRSGQPQETQYF.

CDR3 sequence (DNA): TGTGCCATAGGGGGGGGCGGAGGCGATGAGCAGTTCTTC. Its translation: CAIGGGGGDEQFF. The chain employs TRBV10-3 and TRBJ2-1; a possible D gene is TRBD2 (7 bases). CDR1 and CDR2 from the germline V gene are ENHRY and SYGVKD. This CDR3 spans 13 amino acids. Trimming pared 9 bases from V and 8 bases from J, leaving 17 bases between.

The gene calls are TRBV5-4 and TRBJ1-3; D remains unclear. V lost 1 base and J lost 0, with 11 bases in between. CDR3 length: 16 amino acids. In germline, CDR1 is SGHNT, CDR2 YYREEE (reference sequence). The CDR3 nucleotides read TGTGCCAGCAGCTTGAACCCGAGCTACTCTGGAAACACCATATATTTT. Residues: CASSLNPSYSGNTIYF.

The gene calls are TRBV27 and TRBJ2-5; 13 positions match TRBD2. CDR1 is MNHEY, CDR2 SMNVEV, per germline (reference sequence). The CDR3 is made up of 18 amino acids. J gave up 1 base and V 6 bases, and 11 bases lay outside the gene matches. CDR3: CASRRGLAGMGFQETQYF. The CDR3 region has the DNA TGTGCCAGCAGGAGGGGACTAGCGGGAATGGGGTTCCAAGAGACCCAGTACTTC.

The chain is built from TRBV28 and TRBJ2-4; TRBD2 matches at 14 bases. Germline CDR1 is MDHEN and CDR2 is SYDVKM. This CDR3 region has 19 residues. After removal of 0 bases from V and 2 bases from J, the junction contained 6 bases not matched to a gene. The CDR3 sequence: CASSLWTSGRAAPKNIQYF. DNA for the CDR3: TGTGCCAGCAGTTTATGGACTAGCGGGAGGGCCGCGCCCAAAAACATTCAGTACTTC.

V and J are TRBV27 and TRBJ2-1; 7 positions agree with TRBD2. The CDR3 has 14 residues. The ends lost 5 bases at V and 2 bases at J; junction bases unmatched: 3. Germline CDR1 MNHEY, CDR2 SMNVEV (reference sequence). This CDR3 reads CASSPSGAYNEQFF. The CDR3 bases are TGTGCCAGCAGTCCCAGCGGGGCCTACAATGAGCAGTTCTTC.

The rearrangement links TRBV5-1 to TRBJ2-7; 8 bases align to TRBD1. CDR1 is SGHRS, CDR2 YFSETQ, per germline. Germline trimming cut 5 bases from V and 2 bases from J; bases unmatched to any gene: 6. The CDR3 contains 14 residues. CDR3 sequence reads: CASRIGQGTYEQYF. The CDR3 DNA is TGCGCCAGCAGAATCGGACAGGGCACCTACGAGCAGTACTTC.